This T cell receptor (beta chain) comes out of a study of CD8 T cells in Susac syndrome. CD8+ and CD4+ T cells from blood underwent TCR beta sequencing. Negative isolation was used for CD8+ and CD4+ T cells, and FACS enrichment was applied to TEMRA cells. This clonotype was seen just once. The antigen remains undetermined. The study's findings and limits: The study acknowledged a relatively small number of individuals in its TCR sequencing and HLA analysis.

Germline V gives CDR1 SGHDT, CDR2 YYEEEE. The V and J ends lost 1 base and 0 bases respectively, with 10 bases between them. The CDR3 runs to 15 residues. After extraction with the RNeasy kit, roughly 0.45 to 1 ug of the RNA was reverse transcribed using random hexamers. Amplification of TCR beta CDR3 spanned 54 Vbeta and 13 Jbeta via immunoSEQ multiplex PCR. Each CDR3 protein gets one entry after TCRdb re-called the immunoSEQ multiplex PCR reads with MiXCR. The sample shows some 150,000 distinct CDR3 sequences, 95% to 96% of them seen only once. The chain joins TRBV5-6 to TRBJ1-2, with unresolved D. The sequence was collected from a human donor with multiple sclerosis. Material: CD8+ T cells from PBMCs. The CDR3 here is CASSLRRSTNYGYTF. The CDR3 nucleotides are TGTGCCAGCAGCTTGAGGAGGTCAACTAACTATGGCTACACCTTC.